Listed here is a single TCR beta chain. The antigen is not known. This sample is drawn from a study of graft-versus-host responses after intestinal transplantation. Findings of the study overall: Researchers found GvH clones in recipient marrow, and some showed up first in ileum or blood.

Profiled with immunoSEQ multiplex PCR; TCRdb holds only in-frame clones, not every one. The sample carries some 100,000 clones, about nine tenths recorded once. Here the sequenced sample was unstimulated CD8+ T cells sorted from spleen or lymph node cells, taken before intestinal transplant. This TCR came from a human donor who received an intestinal transplant.

Here the CDR3 reads CASSSPWRRLYNEQFF. The DNA for the CDR3 is TGTGCCAGCAGTTCCCCTTGGCGGAGACTTTACAATGAGCAGTTCTTC. The chain is built from TRBV27 and TRBJ2-1; no clear D. Trimming removed 4 bases at V and 4 bases at J, with 17 bases between. Per germline, CDR1 MNHEY and CDR2 SMNVEV (reference sequence). The CDR3 runs to 16 residues.